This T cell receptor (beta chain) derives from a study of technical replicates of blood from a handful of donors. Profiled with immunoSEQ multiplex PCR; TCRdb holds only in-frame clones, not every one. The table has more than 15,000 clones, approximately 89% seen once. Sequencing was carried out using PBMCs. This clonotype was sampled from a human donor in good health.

The CDR3 sequence: CASSTPGQGHGYTF. The CDR3 DNA sequence: TGTGCCAGCAGTACTCCGGGACAGGGTCACGGCTACACCTTC. This rearrangement joins TRBV6-6 to TRBJ1-2; 9 nucleotides align to TRBD1. CDR3 size: 14 residues. Germline assignment: CDR1 MNHNY and CDR2 SVGAGI (reference sequence). V trimming: 5 bases; J trimming: 8 bases; junction bases outside the gene matches: 9.